What follows is one TCR beta chain and its context. This receptor's antigen is unknown. No much larger clone is present one base from it, and per-base qualities are unavailable. To sequence the TCRbeta CDR3 region, genomic DNA was isolated from the sorted cells. The immunoSEQ Assay was used to sequence the TCRbeta CDR3 regions. TCRdb retrieved this table from immuneACCESS and kept in-frame rearrangements only. Not all clones are present; in checked studies, unresolved V genes account for under half, and no reason is known for the remainder. The sample table shows approximately 73,000 clones, and roughly 89% are seen once. Together, the top ten hold 13% of the sample. The data belong to a study of OX40 agonist ivuxolimab in advanced cancers. With regard to the full study: Ivuxolimab was a fully human IgG2 agonistic monoclonal antibody targeting the costimulatory receptor OX40 (CD134). Intravenous ivuxolimab was administered to patients every 2 weeks at six dose levels: 0.01, 0.1, 0.3, 1.5, 3 and 10 mg/kg. Among the 50 to 55 dose-escalation patients, approximately 20 had hepatocellular carcinoma, roughly 15 melanoma, 9 renal cell carcinoma and 9 head and neck cancer. In the dose-escalation cohort, around four fifths of patients were male, and the mean age was roughly 60 years with a range of 23 to 79. Patients were allowed to have had prior anti-PD-1, anti-PD-L1 or anti-CTLA-4 therapy, and 30% to 40% of the dose-escalation patients had been treated with checkpoint inhibitors. Partial responses occurred in three dose-escalation patients, of whom one had hepatocellular carcinoma and two had cutaneous melanoma. The purpose of peripheral TCRbeta sequencing was to test whether ivuxolimab changed TCR sequence diversity and led to clonal T-cell expansion. The paper covers the monotherapy dose-escalation part of the phase I ivuxolimab trial, which included N of about 50 patients. On the study overall, not on this receptor specifically: Low levels of normalized T-cell clonal expansion were also seen in some patients who did not respond. Antigen specificity was not determined for the clonally expanded peripheral T cells. In the 0.1-3.0 mg/kg groups, partial responders were among the patients with the lowest normalized peripheral clonal expansion, particularly in CD8+ T cells. At doses of 0.1 to 3.0 mg/kg, clonal expansion of both CD4+ and CD8+ T cells in blood was seen between baseline and week 6. After ivuxolimab, more expanded clones were found on average in CD8+ T cells than in CD4+ T cells.

Patients with autoimmune disease history or receiving systemic immunosuppression were excluded from the trial. Peripheral blood for TCR sequencing was collected from all dose cohorts at baseline, on cycle 4 day 1, and on cycle 7 day 1. The samples were drawn from a first-in-human, open-label, multicenter phase I dose-escalation trial of ivuxolimab. Adults with locally advanced or metastatic head and neck squamous cell, hepatocellular, melanoma or renal cell carcinoma were enrolled in the trial. CD4+ and CD8+ T cells were sorted separately from peripheral blood before TCR sequencing. The CDR3 spans 11 residues, from the cysteine through the phenylalanine. Just the 33-base CDR3 DNA is kept, in frame starting at base 1. CDR1 and CDR2 are read off the germline V gene (reference sequence) as MNHEY and SMNVEV. V gives up 8 bases and J gives up 2 bases, and the segment between their germline ends measures 7 bases.

This sample comprised CD4+ or CD8+ T cells sorted from blood, obtained in a trial of the OX40 agonist ivuxolimab. The TCR originated in an adult with an advanced solid tumor such as melanoma, head and neck, liver or kidney cancer. The rearranged chain carries TRBV27 and TRBJ2-7; the D gene is not confidently resolved. The DNA is TGTGCCAGCGGGGAAACCTACGAGCAGTACTTC. Its protein product is CASGETYEQYF.